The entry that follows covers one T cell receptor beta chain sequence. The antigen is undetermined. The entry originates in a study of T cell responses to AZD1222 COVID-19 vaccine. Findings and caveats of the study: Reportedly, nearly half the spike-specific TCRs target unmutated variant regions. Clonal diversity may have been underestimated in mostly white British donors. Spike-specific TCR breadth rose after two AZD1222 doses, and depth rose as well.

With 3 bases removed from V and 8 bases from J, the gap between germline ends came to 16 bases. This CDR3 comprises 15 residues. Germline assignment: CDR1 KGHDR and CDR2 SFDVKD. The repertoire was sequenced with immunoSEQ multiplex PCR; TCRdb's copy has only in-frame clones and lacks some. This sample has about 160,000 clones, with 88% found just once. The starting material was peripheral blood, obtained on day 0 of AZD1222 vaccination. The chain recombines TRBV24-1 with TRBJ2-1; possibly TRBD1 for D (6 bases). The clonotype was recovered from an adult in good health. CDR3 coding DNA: TGTGCCACCAGTGATGACAGGACAGAGTGGGATGAGCAGTTCTTC. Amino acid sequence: CATSDDRTEWDEQFF.